This TCR beta chain came from a study of blood T cell repertoires in COVID-19. In the study overall: Acute and convalescent COVID-19 specimens originated in the United States, Italy and Spain. PBMCs, B-cell-depleted T cells, or T cells provided the cDNA or gDNA that made up the material.

This CDR3 is 19 amino acids long. Per germline, CDR1 SGHRS and CDR2 YFSETQ. V lost 4 bases to trimming and J lost 0 bases; unmatched junction nucleotides: 12. Data came from immunoSEQ multiplex PCR; TCRdb stores just in-frame clones and leaves some out. The data show 55,000 to 65,000 clones, 89% seen once. The sample taken for sequencing was peripheral blood. This rearrangement joins TRBV5-1 to TRBJ1-4; TRBD1 aligns across 10 bases. The receptor was isolated from a woman aged 60 to 75 with active COVID-19. CDR3 amino acids: CASSKGTGVGLATNEKLFF. The CDR3 bases are TGCGCCAGCAGCAAAGGGACAGGGGTGGGCCTTGCAACTAATGAAAAACTGTTTTTT.